This T cell receptor beta chain is drawn from a study of blood T cell repertoires in COVID-19. Study overall: Sample material is recorded as cDNA or gDNA derived from T cells, B-cell-depleted T cells, or PBMCs.

Original processing methods: Nucleated cell counts were estimated from reference gene primer amplification. Here immunoSEQ multiplex PCR was the method, and the copy in TCRdb shows in-frame clones only, minus some. That table supplies the V and J calls and clone size; D and trimming were determined from the DNA. The table lists about 250,000 clones, around 88% of them singletons. CDR3 length: 17 residues. The V and J ends lost 0 bases and 8 bases, in that order; junction bases with no gene match: 10. Germline lookup yields CDR1 SGHVS and CDR2 FNYEAQ. Seattle's enrolled individuals joined amid active infection and were then monitored longitudinally.

Sequenced input: peripheral blood. The receptor comes from a woman aged 25-40 years with COVID-19, enrolled during active disease. The rearrangement links TRBV7-6 to TRBJ2-1; TRBD2 matches at 10 bases. The CDR3 sequence is CASSLALSSGRVDEQFF. The CDR3 region has the DNA TGTGCCAGCAGCTTAGCGCTTTCTAGCGGGAGAGTGGATGAGCAGTTCTTC. The full variable domain, in which reference TRBV7-6 and TRBJ2-1 provide the parts outside the CDR3, is GAGVSQSPRYKVTKRGQDVALRCDPISGHVSLYWYRQALGQGPEFLTYFNYEAQQDKSGLPNDRFSAERPEGSISTLTIQRTEQRDSAMYRCASSLALSSGRVDEQFFGPGTRLTVL.